The 2 T cell receptor beta chains reported below all come from one sample, sequenced in a study of T cell responses to AZD1222 COVID-19 vaccine. Method: immunoSEQ multiplex PCR; TCRdb's copy keeps in-frame clones and lacks some. The sample holds about 130,000 clones, around 92% seen once. Sequencing was performed on peripheral blood, taken on day 0 of AZD1222 vaccination. The receptors were sampled from an adult in good health.

The chain carries TRBV4-3 and TRBJ2-2; D gene uncertain. Germline CDR1 LGHNA, CDR2 YSLEER. The CDR3 extends over 16 amino acids. Between the trimmed V and J ends, which lost 1 base and 0 bases, there was a span of 9 bases. DNA of the CDR3: TGCGCCAGCAGCCAAGGACTTAGTACGAACACCGGGGAGCTGTTTTTT. It encodes CASSQGLSTNTGELFF.

This chain joins TRBV5-5 and TRBJ2-6; D is uncertain. Germline CDR1 SGHKS, CDR2 YYEKEE (reference sequence). Trimming cost V 2 bases and J 2 bases, with 8 bases left between them. This CDR3 has 15 residues. CDR3 nucleotides: TGTGCCAGCAGCTTTGTCTCGACTGGGGCCAACGTCCTGACTTTC. Translation: CASSFVSTGANVLTF.